These T cell receptor beta chains were read from a single sample in a study of CD8+ T cells in alopecia areata. Sequencing was performed with immunoSEQ multiplex PCR; in TCRdb, only in-frame clones are kept and a portion is missing. The sample includes 110,000 or so clones, approximately 63% of them seen just once. Source material: CD8+ T cells sorted from blood. All receptors come from a human donor in good health. CDR3s include the opening cysteine and the closing phenylalanine or tryptophan. Each record gives: J gene, D gene, clone size, V gene, CDR3 DNA, CDR3 protein. A D gene is named only where the DNA matches it firmly. A clone size is listed for some rows: how often the clone was seen (once, few, many), or a class if it is expanded.

TRBJ2-1 TRBD2 NA TRBV11-2 TGTGCCAGCAGCTTAGAGACTAGCGGCTACAATGAGCAGTTCTTC CASSLETSGYNEQFF
TRBJ1-2 NA NA TRBV30 TGTGCCCTGACTGGGACCCTCTATGGCTACACCTTC CALTGTLYGYTF
TRBJ2-1 NA once TRBV7-2 TGTGCCAGCAGCCCAACCGCTTCCGAGCAGTTCTTC CASSPTASEQFF
TRBJ2-7 NA once TRBV20-1 TGCAGTGCTAGGTTCGGACGAGAGCAGTACTTC CSARFGREQYF
TRBJ2-7 NA NA TRBV5-1 TGCGCCAGCCGAACAGGGAACTCCTACGAGCAGTACTTC CASRTGNSYEQYF
TRBJ2-7 NA NA TRBV5-6 TGTGCCAGCAGCTCAAGGGAGTGGACCTACGAGCAGTACTTC CASSSREWTYEQYF
TRBJ2-7 NA NA TRBV30 TGTGCCTGGAGTGGTGACGAGCAGTACTTC CAWSGDEQYF
TRBJ2-7 NA NA TRBV4-3 TGCGCCAGCAGCCAAGAGCGGGACTACGAGCAGTACTTC CASSQERDYEQYF
TRBJ2-5 TRBD2 NA TRBV28 TGTGCCAGCAGTTTGACTAGCACTCAAGAGACCCAGTACTTC CASSLTSTQETQYF
TRBJ2-1 TRBD1 NA TRBV5-1 TGCGCCAGCAGCTACCGGGACAGGGGACTTGAGCAGTTCTTC CASSYRDRGLEQFF
TRBJ2-5 NA NA TRBV7-8 TGTGCCAGCAGCTTAGCCGGGGGAGGAGGGGAGACCCAGTACTTC CASSLAGGGGETQYF
TRBJ2-5 NA few TRBV15 TGTGCCACCAGCTCCTCGGGGGTCCGGGAGACCCAGTACTTC CATSSSGVRETQYF
TRBJ1-6 NA NA TRBV7-7 TGTGCTAGCAGCTCGACAACCGGGACGGGGGATTCACCCCTCCACTTT CASSSTTGTGDSPLHF
TRBJ2-1 NA few TRBV11-2 TGTGCCAGCAGCTTAACCGGGGGCCTCATCGCGGCTGAGCAGTTCTTC CASSLTGGLIAAEQFF
TRBJ1-2 NA few TRBV4-1 TGCGCCAGCAGCCAAATGATCTGGAAGCCCAACTATGGCTACACCTTC CASSQMIWKPNYGYTF
TRBJ2-7 NA few TRBV7-9 TGTGCCAGCAGCTTAGTCTACGAGCAGTACTTC CASSLVYEQYF
TRBJ1-5 NA NA TRBV25-1 TGTGCCAGCCAGGAAGGGACTTCCGACGAGCCCCAGCATTTT CASQEGTSDEPQHF
TRBJ2-1 NA NA TRBV7-9 TGTGCCAGCAGCTTTCAGAGTAGCGGAGCCTACAATGAGCAGTTCTTC CASSFQSSGAYNEQFF
TRBJ2-7 NA few TRBV6-5 TGTGCCAGCACCGGGGTCTCCTACGAGCAGTACTTC CASTGVSYEQYF
TRBJ2-3 TRBD2 few TRBV7-8 TGTGCCAGCAGCTTAGGCCCTAGCGGACCTAGCACAGATACGCAGTATTTT CASSLGPSGPSTDTQYF
TRBJ2-5 NA once TRBV2 TGTGCCAGCAGTGAAGTTAGGGGGGGACTCAGGGAGACCCAGTACTTC CASSEVRGGLRETQYF
TRBJ2-2 TRBD2 NA TRBV9 TGTGCCAGCAGGGATAGCGGGGGGAGCACCGGGGAGCTGTTTTTT CASRDSGGSTGELFF
TRBJ2-7 NA NA TRBV7-8 TGTGCCAGCAGTCTTACAGTCTACGAGCAGTACTTC CASSLTVYEQYF
TRBJ2-7 TRBD1 many TRBV4-3 TGCGCCAGCAGCCAAGAACAGGGGGAATCCTACGAGCAGTACTTC CASSQEQGESYEQYF
TRBJ2-2 NA NA TRBV5-1 TGCGCCAGCAGCTTGGCCAGGGCAGGGAACACCGGGGAGCTGTTTTTT CASSLARAGNTGELFF
TRBJ2-2 NA NA TRBV2 TGTGCCAGCAGACCCGACAGTGGGAGGTCCGGGGAGCTGTTTTTT CASRPDSGRSGELFF
TRBJ1-4 TRBD1 NA TRBV29-1 TGCAGCGTTCAGGGGGCCCCAACTAATGAAAAACTGTTTTTT CSVQGAPTNEKLFF
TRBJ2-7 TRBD2 few TRBV7-9 TGTGCCAGCAGCCTCCGGGGAGGGCCTTCCTACGAGCAGTACTTC CASSLRGGPSYEQYF
TRBJ2-1 NA NA TRBV29-1 TGCAGCGTTGAGGGGGCGTACAATGAGCAGTTCTTC CSVEGAYNEQFF
TRBJ1-1 TRBD1 NA TRBV11-2 TGTGCCAGCAGCTCCCCTTCCCTAACCGGGACAGGGGGCGCAGGAGCTTTCTTT CASSSPSLTGTGGAGAFF
TRBJ2-5 NA NA TRBV4-1 TGCGCCAGCAGCCAAGAGGAAACAGGCCTTCAAGAGACCCAGTACTTC CASSQEETGLQETQYF
TRBJ2-3 NA many TRBV4-2 TGTGCCAGCAGCCAAGTGTCAGGGTACGGTACAGATACGCAGTATTTT CASSQVSGYGTDTQYF